Presented here are 13 T cell receptor beta chains from one specimen sequenced in a study of blood T cell repertoires in COVID-19. TCRdb's table, derived via immunoSEQ multiplex PCR, lists solely in-frame clones and lacks some. Of some 130,000 clones in the sample, around nine tenths were seen once. Specimen: peripheral blood. These receptors originate from a man aged 45 to 65 with active COVID-19.

The rearrangement links TRBV18 to TRBJ2-1; 11 positions agree with TRBD2. Trimming cost V 0 bases and J 7 bases; bases outside gene matches: 11. This CDR3 contains 18 residues. Germline V gene sequence: CDR1 KGHSH, CDR2 LQKENI. CDR3 amino acids: CASSPPSLALAGENEQFF. Here the CDR3 DNA reads TGTGCCAGCTCACCACCGTCTCTCGCACTAGCGGGAGAGAATGAGCAGTTCTTC.

This clone was observed at least ten times. Here the CDR3 reads CASSLDPTREQYF. CDR3 DNA: TGTGCCAGCAGCTTAGATCCTACCCGCGAGCAGTACTTC. V usage is TRBV11-3 and J usage is TRBJ2-7; D is uncertain. Per the germline V gene, CDR1 is SGHNT and CDR2 is YENEEA. The CDR3 is 13 amino acids. Trimming shortened V by 0 bases and J by 6 bases, and 9 bases separated the two germline ends.

This chain connects TRBV7-9 to TRBJ2-5, with D possibly matching TRBD2 (6 bases). Germline V lookup: CDR1 SEHNR, CDR2 FQNEAQ (reference sequence). CDR3 length: 14 amino acids. Deletions cut 4 bases from V and 4 bases from J, with 13 bases between. CDR3 amino acids: CASSSTRGIETQYF. Here the CDR3 DNA reads TGTGCCAGCAGCTCCACGCGGGGTATAGAGACCCAGTACTTC.

The chain joins TRBV12-3 or TRBV12-4 to TRBJ1-2; D may be TRBD1 (5 bases). The CDR3 has 12 amino acids. Trimming stripped 6 bases from V and 4 bases from J, with 9 bases between. CDR3 region: CASRSGGYGYTF. CDR3 bases: TGTGCCAGCAGGAGCGGGGGCTATGGCTACACCTTC.

This rearrangement joins TRBV7-8 to TRBJ1-6; possibly TRBD1 for D (6 bases). The CDR3 length is 17 residues. V lost 4 bases and J lost 4, with 17 bases in between. In germline, CDR1 is SGHVS, CDR2 FQNEAQ. The CDR3 here is CASSYTTGTSYNSPLHF. The CDR3 nucleotides are TGTGCCAGCAGCTATACTACCGGGACAAGTTATAATTCACCCCTCCACTTT. The full variable domain, completed using reference TRBV7-8 and TRBJ1-6, is GAGVSQSPRYKVAKRGQDVALRCDPISGHVSLFWYQQALGQGPEFLTYFQNEAQLDKSGLPSDRFFAERPEGSVSTLKIQRTQQEDSAVYLCASSYTTGTSYNSPLHFGNGTRLTVT.

In this sample, this clone turned up once. The chain employs TRBV19 and TRBJ1-1; perhaps TRBD1 as D (5 bases). CDR1 and CDR2 (germline): LNHDA, SQIVND (reference sequence). CDR3 length: 14 amino acids. Trimming shortened V by 7 bases and J by 1 base, and 13 bases separated the two germline ends. This CDR3 reads CASTLNGGNTEAFF. CDR3 bases: TGTGCCAGTACCTTGAACGGGGGGAACACTGAAGCTTTCTTT.

This chain uses TRBV19 with TRBJ2-3; D possibly corresponds to TRBD2 (7 bases). The CDR3 has 15 amino acids. V lost 3 bases and J lost 2, with 12 bases in between. CDR1 LNHDA and CDR2 SQIVND come from the germline V gene (reference sequence). In DNA, the CDR3 is TGTGCCAGTAGTATGGACGGGGGGCCCACAGATACGCAGTATTTT. This gives the protein CASSMDGGPTDTQYF.

This chain links TRBV28 with TRBJ1-1; 7 nucleotides line up with TRBD1. J was trimmed by 4 bases and V by 3 bases; bases with no gene match: 5. The CDR3 extends over 14 amino acids. The V gene's germline CDR1 is MDHEN and CDR2 SYDVKM. The CDR3 coding sequence is TGTGCCAGCAGTTTCGACAGGGTAGGCACTGAAGCTTTCTTT. Translating gives CASSFDRVGTEAFF.

The chain joins TRBV6-2 or TRBV6-3 to TRBJ2-7, with 7 nucleotides matching TRBD1. The trim removed 5 bases at V and 6 bases at J, leaving 19 bases unmatched. Germline V CDR1 and CDR2: MNHEY, SVGEGT. The length of the CDR3 is 17 residues. CDR3 residues: CASSVPESTDRASEQYV. The CDR3 bases are TGTGCCAGCAGTGTGCCCGAATCGACAGACAGGGCGTCCGAGCAGTACGTC.

The rearrangement links TRBV5-4 to TRBJ1-6, with D tentatively TRBD1 (6 bases). Between the trimmed V and J ends, which lost 0 bases and 4 bases, there was a span of 8 bases. The CDR3 sequence is 15 residues long. Germline V gives CDR1 SGHNT, CDR2 YYREEE (reference sequence). CDR3 bases: TGTGCCAGCAGCTTGGTAGGACAGTATAATTCACCCCTCCACTTT. Protein product: CASSLVGQYNSPLHF.

V is TRBV21-1 and J is TRBJ2-7; the DNA was not compared with TRBD2, the D call given in the table. TRBV21-1 is assigned pseudogene status. There are 15 residues in the CDR3. The CDR3 DNA sequence: TGTGCCAGCAGCAAAGGGCGGGACTTTTGGTACGAGCAGTACGTC. This translates into CASSKGRDFWYEQYV.

The V call is TRBV5-1, the J call TRBJ2-5; D perhaps matches TRBD2 (5 bases). Germline CDR1 is SGHRS and CDR2 is YFSETQ. V lost 0 bases to trimming and J lost 2 bases, with 8 bases between them. This CDR3 has 14 residues. The CDR3, as DNA: TGCGCCAGCAGCTTGGGAGCGGCTCAAGAGACCCAGTACTTC. It encodes CASSLGAAQETQYF.

This chain links TRBV27 with TRBJ1-1; TRBD1 aligns across 10 bases. Germline V CDR1 and CDR2: MNHEY, SMNVEV (reference sequence). The CDR3 totals 14 residues. Trimming cost V 10 bases and J 7 bases; bases outside gene matches: 12. DNA of the CDR3: TGTGCCACCTCCCGGACCGGGACAGGGGTTGAAGCTTTCTTT. Residues: CATSRTGTGVEAFF.